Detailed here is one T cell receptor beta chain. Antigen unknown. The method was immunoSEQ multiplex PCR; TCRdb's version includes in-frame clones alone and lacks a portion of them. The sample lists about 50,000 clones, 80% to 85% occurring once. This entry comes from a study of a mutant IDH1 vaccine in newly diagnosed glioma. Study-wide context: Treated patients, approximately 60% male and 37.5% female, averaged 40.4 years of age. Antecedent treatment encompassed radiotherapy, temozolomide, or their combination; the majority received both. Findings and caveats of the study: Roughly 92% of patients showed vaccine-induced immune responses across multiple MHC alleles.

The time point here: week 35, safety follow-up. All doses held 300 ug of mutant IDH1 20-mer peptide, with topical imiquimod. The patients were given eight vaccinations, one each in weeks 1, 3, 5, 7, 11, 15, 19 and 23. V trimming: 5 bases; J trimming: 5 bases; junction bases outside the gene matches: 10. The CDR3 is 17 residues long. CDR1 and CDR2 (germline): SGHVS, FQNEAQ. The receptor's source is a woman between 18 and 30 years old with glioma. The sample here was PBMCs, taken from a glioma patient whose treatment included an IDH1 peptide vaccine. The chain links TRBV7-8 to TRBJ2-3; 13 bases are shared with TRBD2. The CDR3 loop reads CASSLPTSGGQRDTQYF. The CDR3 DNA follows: TGTGCCAGCAGCCTTCCGACTAGCGGGGGGCAGAGAGATACGCAGTATTTT.